Shown below are 18 T cell receptor beta chains from a single sample sequenced in a study of human T cells and chemical hapten exposure. Time point: patch test 1, 2 weeks after DPC sensitization. The treatment was: therapeutic diphenylcyclopropenone sensitization with weekly scalp DPC. Via MiXCR, TCRdb re-called the RACE reads, giving one row per CDR3 protein. The top ten hold approximately 0.89% of the sample, which has about 120,000 distinct CDR3 sequences, around 13% seen once. Sequencing used whole blood, obtained in connection with sensitization to the hapten diphenylcyclopropenone (DPC). The receptors shown here come from a young man with alopecia areata. Some clones in this sample may be carry-over from other donors' samples.

A few counts support this clonotype. V is TRBV11-2 and J is TRBJ2-3, with D possibly matching TRBD2 (6 bases). The V gene's germline CDR1 is SGHAT and CDR2 FQNNGV. CDR3 length equals 16 residues. Deletions cut 0 bases from V and 0 bases from J, with 10 bases between. The CDR3 here is CASSLEVSGSTDTQYF. The CDR3 coding sequence is TGTGCCAGCAGCTTAGAAGTTAGCGGCAGCACAGATACGCAGTATTTT.

V gene TRBV7-2 combines with J gene TRBJ2-3, with unresolved D. Germline V gene lookup returns CDR1 SGHTA and CDR2 FQGNSA. The ends were cut back, 10 bases at V and 0 bases at J, with 14 bases in the middle. The CDR3 spans 14 residues. In DNA, the CDR3 is TGTGCCACGAGCCTAAGGGCTAGCACAGATACGCAGTATTTT. This gives the protein CATSLRASTDTQYF.

This clonotype was seen only a few times. The chain has TRBV6-2 or TRBV6-3 and TRBJ2-7; 10 bases agree with TRBD2. The CDR3 spans 13 residues. V gave up 2 bases and J gave up 5 bases; unmatched junction bases: 0. Germline values: CDR1 MNHEY, CDR2 SVGEGT. The CDR3 region is CASSYLAGDEQYF. The CDR3 DNA sequence: TGTGCCAGCAGTTACCTAGCGGGGGACGAGCAGTACTTC.

This clonotype turned up a few times. The chain couples TRBV11-3 to TRBJ1-3; unclear D gene. CDR3 length: 12 amino acids. V lost 6 bases and J lost 9, with 12 bases in between. Germline lookup yields CDR1 SGHNT and CDR2 YENEEA. This CDR3 is CASRFARGTIYF. As DNA, the CDR3 is TGTGCCAGCAGATTTGCCCGGGGCACCATATATTTT.

This clonotype has only a few counts. V and J are TRBV20-1 and TRBJ2-1, with 11 nucleotides matching TRBD2. The CDR3 extends over 15 amino acids. V trimming: 6 bases; J trimming: 4 bases; junction bases outside the gene matches: 8. Germline V lookup: CDR1 DFQATT, CDR2 SNEGSKA (reference sequence). The DNA of the CDR3 is TGCAGTGCAACCGAAACTAGCGGGGGATACAATGAGCAGTTCTTC. This sequence encodes CSATETSGGYNEQFF.

This clonotype was detected a few times. The chain recombines TRBV11-2 with TRBJ2-7, with no clear D. CDR1 SGHAT and CDR2 FQNNGV come from the germline V gene. V lost 3 bases and J lost 5, with 11 bases in between. The length of the CDR3 is 13 residues. CDR3 loop: CASSFGRDDEQYF. In nucleotides, the CDR3 is TGTGCCAGCAGCTTCGGACGCGACGACGAGCAGTACTTC. Using reference TRBV11-2 and TRBJ2-7 for the parts outside the CDR3, the full variable domain is EAGVAQSPRYKIIEKRQSVAFWCNPISGHATLYWYQQILGQGPKLLIQFQNNGVVDDSQLPKDRFSAERLKGVDSTLKIQPAKLEDSAVYLCASSFGRDDEQYFGPGTRLTVT.

Only a few counts were recorded for this clonotype. V gene TRBV28 combines with J gene TRBJ2-7; D is ambiguous. Germline CDR1 and CDR2: MDHEN and SYDVKM. The V end was cut by 6 bases, the J end by 7 bases, with 10 bases between. The length of the CDR3 is 11 residues. This CDR3 reads CASRDRREQYF. In DNA form, the CDR3 reads TGTGCCAGCAGGGACCGGCGTGAGCAGTACTTC. Supplemented by reference TRBV28 and TRBJ2-7, the full variable domain reads DVKVTQSSRYLVKRTGEKVFLECVQDMDHENMFWYRQDPGLGLRLIYFSYDVKMKEKGDIPEGYSVSREKKERFSLILESASTNQTSMYLCASRDRREQYFGPGTRLTVT.

This clonotype was found many times. This CDR3 reads CASSSSGTEENEQYF. CDR3 nucleotide sequence: TGTGCCAGCAGCTCATCCGGGACAGAAGAAAACGAGCAGTACTTC. The chain couples TRBV7-9 to TRBJ2-7; the match to TRBD1 covers 7 bases. The V and J ends lost 4 bases and 5 bases, in that order; junction bases with no gene match: 11. The CDR3 runs 15 residues. CDR1 and CDR2 from the germline V gene are SEHNR and FQNEAQ (reference sequence).

Here the CDR3 reads CASSIVSSGGSEAFF. DNA for the CDR3: TGTGCCAGTAGTATTGTCTCATCTGGGGGATCTGAAGCTTTCTTT. The rearrangement joins TRBV19 to TRBJ1-1, with D maybe TRBD1 (5 bases). The CDR3 is 15 amino acids. Trimming stripped 3 bases from V and 6 bases from J, with 17 bases between. Germline lookup yields CDR1 LNHDA and CDR2 SQIVND (reference sequence).

The rearrangement links TRBV6-4 to TRBJ1-3; D unresolved. V shed 7 bases and J shed 7 bases, with 23 bases lying between them. This CDR3 contains 16 residues. In germline, CDR1 is MRHNA, CDR2 SNTAGT. CDR3 loop: CASICSRQRISNTIYF. The CDR3, as DNA: TGTGCCAGCATCTGCAGTCGGCAGAGGATATCGAACACCATATATTTT.

The rearrangement links TRBV5-4 to TRBJ2-1, with D maybe TRBD2 (6 bases). This CDR3 has 14 residues. In germline, CDR1 is SGHNT, CDR2 YYREEE (reference sequence). V shed 4 bases and J shed 6 bases, with 14 bases lying between them. CDR3 protein: CASSLAREGNEQFF. The CDR3 DNA sequence: TGTGCCAGCAGCCTAGCGCGAGAAGGCAATGAGCAGTTCTTC.

This clonotype came up a few times. The rearrangement joins TRBV7-6 to TRBJ2-1, with D hard to call. The CDR3 has 16 residues. The V and J ends lost 2 bases and 10 bases respectively, with 21 bases between them. Germline V gene data show CDR1 as SGHVS and CDR2 as FNYEAQ. The CDR3 nucleotides read TGTGCCAGCAGCTTAAATTTCAAGGCCCGCCGGGCGGAGCAGTTCTTC. Translated, it gives CASSLNFKARRAEQFF.

The sample holds a few counts of this clonotype. The chain employs TRBV21-1 and TRBJ2-7; no check of the table's D call, TRBD2, against the DNA was made. TRBV21-1 is a documented pseudogene. CDR3 size: 19 residues. In DNA form, the CDR3 reads TGTGCCAGCAGCAAAGGAAGGTTTTCTTGGCGGGACTACTCCTACGAGCAGTACTTC. Protein sequence: CASSKGRFSWRDYSYEQYF.

This sequence joins TRBV11-1 and TRBJ2-2; D may be TRBD1 (6 bases). The CDR3 loop spans 13 amino acids. V shed 7 bases and J shed 4 bases, with 10 bases lying between them. In germline, CDR1 is SGHAT, CDR2 FQDESV (reference sequence). Here the CDR3 reads CASNIGGTGELFF. The DNA of the CDR3 is TGTGCCAGCAATATAGGGGGCACCGGGGAGCTGTTTTTT.

Ten or more counts support this clonotype. The chain recombines TRBV29-1 with TRBJ1-6; D ambiguous. The germline V and J ends were trimmed by 3 bases and 8 bases, with 2 bases remaining between them. The V gene's germline CDR1 is SQVTM and CDR2 ANQGSEA. This CDR3 spans 10 amino acids. In DNA form, the CDR3 reads TGCAGCGTTGACCATTCACCCCTCCACTTT. Translated: CSVDHSPLHF.

This clonotype was observed a few times. The chain joins TRBV5-1 to TRBJ1-2; D is ambiguous. Germline CDR1 is SGHRS and CDR2 is YFSETQ. This CDR3 spans 13 amino acids. V was pared by 1 base and J by 0 bases, with 4 bases between. The CDR3 here is CASSLLANYGYTF. The CDR3 DNA sequence: TGCGCCAGCAGCTTGTTAGCTAACTATGGCTACACCTTC.

Ten or more counts support this clonotype. In nucleotides, the CDR3 is TGTGCCAGCAGCTTAGAGAGCACCGGGGAGCTGTTTTTT. Amino acids: CASSLESTGELFF. This chain joins TRBV7-2 and TRBJ2-2, with D unclear. The ends were cut back, 1 base at V and 4 bases at J, with 4 bases in the middle. The CDR3 is 13 amino acids. CDR1 SGHTA and CDR2 FQGNSA come from the germline V gene.

The DNA for the CDR3 is TGCGCCAGCAGCCAAGACGTGGGGACAGTCCCGGACCGCACCGGGGAGCTGTTTTTT. Protein product: CASSQDVGTVPDRTGELFF. V gene TRBV4-3 combines with J gene TRBJ2-2; 7 bases align to TRBD1. V lost 0 bases and J lost 4; bases outside the gene matches: 14. CDR3 length: 19 amino acids. Germline V lookup: CDR1 LGHNA, CDR2 YSLEER.